The clone carrying this T cell receptor (beta chain) was counted between two and nine times. The target antigen is unknown. The sample originates from a study of T cell repertoires in cytomegalovirus infection. Study-level background: Indications of both CMV infection and matching HLA type were provided by public TCR beta signatures. General study results and limits: CMV-specific HLA-C-restricted TCR beta clonotypes dominated the ex vivo response.

TCRdb reprocessed the reads via MiXCR and lists one record per CDR3 protein. The sample holds some 920,000 distinct CDR3 sequences, roughly 31% seen once. The sample in question was cultured CD8+ T cells from PBMCs, obtained from culture after CMV antigen stimulation. The source is a human donor in good health (CMV status not recorded). Some clones in this sample may be carry-over from other donors' samples.

The CDR3 bases are TGTGCCAGCCTTATCAAGCGGGGGGACTCCTACGAGCAGTACTTC. Translation gives CASLIKRGDSYEQYF. The genes are TRBV7-9 and TRBJ2-7; TRBD2 aligns across 9 bases. CDR1 is SEHNR, CDR2 FQNEAQ, per germline (reference sequence). This CDR3 comprises 15 residues. The ends lost 8 bases at V and 0 bases at J; junction bases unmatched: 8.